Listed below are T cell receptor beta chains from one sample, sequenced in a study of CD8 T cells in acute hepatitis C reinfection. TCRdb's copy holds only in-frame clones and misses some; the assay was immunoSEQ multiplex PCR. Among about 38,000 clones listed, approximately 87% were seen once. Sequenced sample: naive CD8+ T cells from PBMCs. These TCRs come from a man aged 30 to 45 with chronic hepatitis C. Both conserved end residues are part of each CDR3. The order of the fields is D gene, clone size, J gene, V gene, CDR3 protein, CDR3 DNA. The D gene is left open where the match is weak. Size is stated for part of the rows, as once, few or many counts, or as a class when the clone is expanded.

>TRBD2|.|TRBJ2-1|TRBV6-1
CATRAGGLWNEQFF
TGTGCCACCCGAGCGGGGGGGCTGTGGAATGAGCAGTTCTTC
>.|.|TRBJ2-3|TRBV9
CASSGTSGADTQYF
TGTGCCAGCAGCGGGACCTCGGGGGCCGATACGCAGTATTTT
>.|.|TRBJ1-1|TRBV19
CASSPGTLNTEAFF
TGTGCCAGTAGCCCTGGAACGCTGAACACTGAAGCTTTCTTT
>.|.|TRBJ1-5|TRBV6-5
CASSYTRSGKPQHF
TGTGCCAGCAGTTACACTAGATCAGGGAAGCCCCAGCATTTT
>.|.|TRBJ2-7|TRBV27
CASSLTGQGYEQYF
TGTGCCAGCAGTTTAACCGGTCAGGGCTACGAGCAGTACTTC
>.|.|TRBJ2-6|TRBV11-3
CASSLGPNSGANVLTF
TGTGCCAGCAGCTTAGGCCCAAATTCTGGGGCCAACGTCCTGACTTTC
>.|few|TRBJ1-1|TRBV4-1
CASSQGEGDEAFF
TGCGCCAGCAGCCAAGGAGAAGGGGATGAAGCTTTCTTT
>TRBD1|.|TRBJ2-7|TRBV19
CASQKTGGIYEQYF
TGTGCCAGCCAAAAGACAGGGGGAATCTACGAGCAGTACTTC
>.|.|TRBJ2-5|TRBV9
CASSVGTDGQQATQYF
TGTGCCAGCAGCGTAGGAACCGACGGACAACAAGCGACCCAGTACTTC
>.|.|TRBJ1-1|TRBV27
CASSLQGSTTEAFF
TGTGCCAGCAGTTTACAGGGCAGTACGACTGAAGCTTTCTTT
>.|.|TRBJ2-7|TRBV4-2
CASSQAGEEGEQYF
TGTGCCAGCAGCCAAGCCGGGGAGGAGGGCGAGCAGTACTTC
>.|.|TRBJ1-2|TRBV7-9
CASREGPHYGYTF
TGTGCCAGCCGGGAAGGGCCACACTATGGCTACACCTTC
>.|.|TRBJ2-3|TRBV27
CASSLSWGNTDTQYF
TGTGCCAGCAGTTTATCTTGGGGGAACACAGATACGCAGTATTTT
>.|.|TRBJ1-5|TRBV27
CATSSDNQPQHF
TGTGCCACCAGTTCTGACAATCAGCCCCAGCATTTT
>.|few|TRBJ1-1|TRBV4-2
CASSQVGTEAFF
TGTGCCAGCAGCCAAGTTGGAACTGAAGCTTTCTTT
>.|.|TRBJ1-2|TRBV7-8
CASSKTGTDFYGYTF
TGTGCCAGCAGCAAAACCGGGACGGATTTTTATGGCTACACCTTC
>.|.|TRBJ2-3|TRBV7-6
CASSLDNTDTQYF
TGTGCCAGCAGCTTAGACAACACAGATACGCAGTATTTT
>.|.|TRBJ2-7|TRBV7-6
CASSLTTGVSHEQYF
TGTGCCAGCAGCTTGACGACGGGAGTGTCCCACGAGCAGTACTTC
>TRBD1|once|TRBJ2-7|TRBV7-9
CASSLGTGKNEEYF
TGTGCCAGCAGCTTAGGGACAGGAAAGAACGAGGAGTACTTC
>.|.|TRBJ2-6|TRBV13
CASSGPQPGANVLTF
TGTGCCAGCAGCGGGCCACAGCCTGGGGCCAACGTCCTGACTTTC
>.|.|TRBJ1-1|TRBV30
CAWFDRWGPNTEAFF
TGTGCCTGGTTTGACAGGTGGGGGCCTAACACTGAAGCTTTCTTT
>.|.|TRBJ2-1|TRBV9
CASSEGTYNEQFF
TGTGCCAGCAGCGAGGGGACCTACAATGAGCAGTTCTTC
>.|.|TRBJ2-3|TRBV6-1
CASRSDTQYF
TGTGCCAGCAGGTCCGATACGCAGTATTTT
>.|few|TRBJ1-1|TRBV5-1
CASSLVGRGDTEAFF
TGCGCCAGCAGCTTGGTAGGCAGGGGAGACACTGAAGCTTTCTTT
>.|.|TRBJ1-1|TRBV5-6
CASSGPWANTEAFF
TGTGCCAGCAGCGGCCCATGGGCGAACACTGAAGCTTTCTTT
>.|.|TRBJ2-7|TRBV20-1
CSAAYEQYF
TGCAGTGCAGCCTACGAGCAGTACTTC
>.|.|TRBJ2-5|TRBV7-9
CASSFYLPGETQYF
TGTGCCAGCAGCTTCTACCTCCCAGGGGAGACCCAGTACTTC
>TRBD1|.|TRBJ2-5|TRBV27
CASSFRGLGETQYF
TGTGCCAGCAGTTTCAGGGGGCTAGGAGAGACCCAGTACTTC
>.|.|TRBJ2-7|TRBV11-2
CASSLDKYEQYF
TGTGCCAGCAGCTTAGATAAGTACGAGCAGTACTTC
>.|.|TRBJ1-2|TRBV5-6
CASSVQGYNYGYTF
TGTGCCAGCAGCGTCCAGGGGTATAACTATGGCTACACCTTC
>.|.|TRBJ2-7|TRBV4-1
CASSPGNSYEQYF
TGCGCCAGCAGCCCGGGGAACTCCTACGAGCAGTACTTC
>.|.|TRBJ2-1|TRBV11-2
CASSLDFSGAGEQFF
TGTGCCAGCAGCTTAGATTTCTCGGGGGCGGGTGAGCAGTTCTTC
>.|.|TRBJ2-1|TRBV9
CASSVRDYNEQFF
TGTGCCAGCAGCGTAAGGGATTACAATGAGCAGTTCTTC
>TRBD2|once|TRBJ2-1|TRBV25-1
CASSEKILAGGDEQFF
TGTGCCAGCAGTGAAAAAATCCTAGCGGGAGGAGATGAGCAGTTCTTC
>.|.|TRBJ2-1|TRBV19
CATAAGPSPYNEQFF
TGTGCCACCGCCGCCGGGCCCTCTCCCTACAATGAGCAGTTCTTC
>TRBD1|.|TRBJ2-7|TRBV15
CATRPPGTGTNEQYF
TGTGCCACCAGACCCCCCGGGACAGGGACCAACGAGCAGTACTTC
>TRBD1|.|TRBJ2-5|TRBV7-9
CASSDKTGMETQYF
TGTGCCAGCAGCGATAAGACAGGGATGGAGACCCAGTACTTC
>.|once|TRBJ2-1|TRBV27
CASSSHNSGVNEQFF
TGTGCCAGCAGTTCCCATAATTCAGGGGTCAATGAGCAGTTCTTC
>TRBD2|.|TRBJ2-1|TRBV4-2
CASSQKAGVSYNEQFF
TGTGCCAGCAGCCAAAAAGCGGGGGTCTCCTACAATGAGCAGTTCTTC
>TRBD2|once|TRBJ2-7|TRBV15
CATSSPSSGSSYEQYF
TGTGCCACCAGCAGCCCTTCTAGCGGGAGCTCCTACGAGCAGTACTTC
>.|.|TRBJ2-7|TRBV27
CASSFPGATLLYF
TGTGCCAGCAGTTTCCCTGGGGCCACCTTATTGTACTTC
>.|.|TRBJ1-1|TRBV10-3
CAISPGVNTEAFF
TGTGCCATCAGCCCAGGGGTGAACACTGAAGCTTTCTTT
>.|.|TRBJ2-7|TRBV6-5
CASSYSFGGSYEQYF
TGTGCCAGCAGTTACTCTTTTGGAGGGTCCTACGAGCAGTACTTC
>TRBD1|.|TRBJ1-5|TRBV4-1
CASSHGDRETSNQPQHF
TGCGCCAGCAGCCACGGGGACAGGGAGACGTCAAATCAGCCCCAGCATTTT
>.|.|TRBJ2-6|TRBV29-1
CSVEGETGHAGANVLTF
TGCAGCGTTGAAGGGGAGACAGGTCATGCCGGGGCCAACGTCCTGACTTTC
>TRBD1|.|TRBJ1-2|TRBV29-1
CSVEDRAGYTF
TGCAGCGTTGAGGACAGGGCTGGCTACACCTTC
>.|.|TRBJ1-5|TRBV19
CASSINGGSNQPQHF
TGTGCCAGTAGTATTAACGGGGGGAGCAATCAGCCCCAGCATTTT
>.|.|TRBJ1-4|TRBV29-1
CSAMTGTNEKLFF
TGCAGCGCCATGACAGGAACTAATGAAAAACTGTTTTTT